One and the same sample provided the 11 T cell receptor beta chains below, sequenced in a study of blood T cell repertoires in COVID-19. Libraries were prepared by immunoSEQ multiplex PCR; TCRdb keeps only in-frame clonotypes and omits some of them. The sample carries over 100,000 clones, around 85% recorded once. The sample taken for sequencing was peripheral blood. These receptors came from an elderly woman with active or convalescent COVID-19.

The genes are TRBV2 and TRBJ1-5; D not resolved. Trimming cost V 7 bases and J 1 base, with 17 bases left between them. The CDR3 extends over 16 amino acids. The germline CDR1 and CDR2 sequences are SNHLY and FYNNEI. CDR3 amino acids: CASTREGGYSNQPQHF. The DNA of the CDR3 is TGTGCCAGCACCCGAGAGGGTGGGTACAGCAATCAGCCCCAGCATTTT.

CDR3 in DNA: TGTGCCAGCAGTACAGGGACGGGAGGATTTTTTAATGAAAAACTGTTTTTT. Translating gives CASSTGTGGFFNEKLFF. This chain connects TRBV27 to TRBJ1-4; possible D gene TRBD1, 6 bases. V lost 5 bases and J 4 bases, leaving 20 bases between the germline ends. The CDR3 has 17 amino acids. CDR1 MNHEY and CDR2 SMNVEV come from the germline V gene (reference sequence).

The chain combines TRBV5-5 with TRBJ1-4; no clear D gene. Germline loops: CDR1 SGHKS, CDR2 YYEKEE (reference sequence). This CDR3 contains 14 residues. Between the trimmed V and J ends, which lost 4 bases and 4 bases, there was a span of 11 bases. This CDR3 reads CASSTDGNNEKLFF. The CDR3 DNA sequence: TGTGCCAGCAGCACGGACGGGAATAATGAAAAACTGTTTTTT.

In this sample, this clone turned up once. This chain links TRBV7-8 with TRBJ2-7, with D tentatively TRBD2 (5 bases). V lost 8 bases to trimming and J lost 0 bases, with 20 bases between them. Germline CDR1 and CDR2: SGHVS and FQNEAQ. The CDR3 contains 16 residues. CDR3 sequence reads: CASSLRRASVSYEQYF. The DNA of the CDR3 is TGTGCCAGCTCCTTAAGGCGGGCGTCCGTCTCCTACGAGCAGTACTTC.

This clone has only one observation. J is TRBJ1-4 and V is TRBV29-1, with TRBD1 identical over 7 bases. The CDR3 covers 11 residues. V trimming: 7 bases; J trimming: 8 bases; junction bases outside the gene matches: 4. Per germline, CDR1 SQVTM and CDR2 ANQGSEA. CDR3 residues: CSASRGEKLFF. In DNA form, the CDR3 reads TGCAGCGCAAGCAGGGGGGAAAAACTGTTTTTT.

The chain recombines TRBV5-1 with TRBJ1-6, with D possibly being TRBD1 (5 bases). V lost 1 base and J lost 5, with 13 bases in between. The CDR3 totals 16 residues. CDR1 and CDR2 (germline): SGHRS, YFSETQ. In DNA, the CDR3 is TGCGCCAGCAGCTTGATCAGGGCTCACGATAATTCACCCCTCCACTTT. This translates into CASSLIRAHDNSPLHF.

J is TRBJ2-3 and V is TRBV18, with D unclear. V lost 2 bases and J 3 bases, leaving 9 bases between the germline ends. The germline V gene has CDR1 KGHSH and CDR2 LQKENI. There are 14 residues in the CDR3. The CDR3 bases are TGTGCCAGCTCACCAACAGTTCAAACAGATACGCAGTATTTT. Its translation: CASSPTVQTDTQYF.

The J gene is TRBJ1-1, the V gene TRBV30; no clear D. Germline CDR1 reads GTSNPN; CDR2 reads SVGIG (reference sequence). The CDR3 has 15 amino acids. The germline V and J ends were trimmed by 3 bases and 3 bases, with 17 bases remaining between them. For the CDR3, the DNA is TGTGCCTGGAGCCCCGCCAGAGGTTCGCACACTGAAGCTTTCTTT. Protein sequence: CAWSPARGSHTEAFF.

The chain is built from TRBV15 and TRBJ1-5, with D tentatively TRBD1 (5 bases). The CDR3 contains 16 residues. V lost 4 bases and J 7 bases, leaving 20 bases between the germline ends. Germline CDR1 is LNHNV and CDR2 is YYDKDF (reference sequence). The CDR3 protein is CATSIPAYGDWQPQHF. The CDR3, as DNA: TGTGCCACCAGCATCCCAGCCTACGGGGACTGGCAGCCCCAGCATTTT.

The chain couples TRBV27 to TRBJ2-4, with TRBD1 identical over 7 bases. Germline trimming cut 5 bases from V and 0 bases from J; bases unmatched to any gene: 19. The CDR3 sequence is 20 residues long. Per germline, CDR1 MNHEY and CDR2 SMNVEV (reference sequence). CDR3 nucleotide sequence: TGTGCCAGCAGTCCATACAAAGTGACAGGGAGTTATGTAGCCAAAAACATTCAGTACTTC. This translates into CASSPYKVTGSYVAKNIQYF.

V gene TRBV27 combines with J gene TRBJ1-2; D call uncertain. Between the trimmed V and J ends, which lost 5 bases and 5 bases, there was a span of 9 bases. The CDR3 has 12 residues. Per germline, CDR1 MNHEY and CDR2 SMNVEV (reference sequence). Here the CDR3 reads CASSPSGYGYTF. The CDR3 DNA sequence: TGTGCCAGCAGTCCATCGGGATATGGCTACACCTTC.